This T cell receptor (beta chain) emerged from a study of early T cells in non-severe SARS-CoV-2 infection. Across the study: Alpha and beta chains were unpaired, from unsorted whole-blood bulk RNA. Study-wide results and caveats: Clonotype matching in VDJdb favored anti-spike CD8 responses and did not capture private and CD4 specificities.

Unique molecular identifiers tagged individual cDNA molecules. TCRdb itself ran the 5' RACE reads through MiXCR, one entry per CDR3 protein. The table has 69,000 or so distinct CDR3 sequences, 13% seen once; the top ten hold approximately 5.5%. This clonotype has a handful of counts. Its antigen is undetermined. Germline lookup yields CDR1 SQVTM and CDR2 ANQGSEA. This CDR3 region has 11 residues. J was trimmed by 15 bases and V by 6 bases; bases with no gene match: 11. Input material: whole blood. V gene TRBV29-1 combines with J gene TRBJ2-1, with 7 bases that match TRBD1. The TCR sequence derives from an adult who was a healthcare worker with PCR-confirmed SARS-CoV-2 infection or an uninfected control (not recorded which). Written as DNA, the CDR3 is TGCAGCGTATCCGACAGGGAAGGACCGTTCTTC. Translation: CSVSDREGPFF.